The clone carrying this T cell receptor (beta chain) was seen only a few times. Its antigen is still unknown. Germline values: CDR1 MNHNS, CDR2 SASEGT. Trimming took 4 bases from V and 1 from J, leaving 16 bases between them. This CDR3 has 17 amino acids. This sample is part of a study of response to subunit inactivated influenza vaccine. TCRdb reanalysed the RT-PCR reads using MiXCR and keeps one entry per CDR3 protein. The table shows some 850,000 distinct CDR3 sequences, with about a fifth occurring only once. Study results and caveats: The study's authors posited that every seasonal influenza vaccination enlists few new T cells.

This TCR derives from a man aged 50-59 years who received an inactivated influenza vaccine. This chain links TRBV6-1 with TRBJ2-2; D may be TRBD1 (6 bases). The material sequenced was PBMCs from blood, taken around 5 days after vaccination. The CDR3 spells CASSATGFWGNTGELFF. The CDR3 DNA follows: TGTGCCAGCAGTGCTACAGGGTTCTGGGGGAACACCGGGGAGCTGTTTTTT.